Included here is one TCR beta chain sequence, with context. Its antigen is undetermined. These data are taken from a study of cytomegalovirus exposure and HLA in healthy donors. About the research overall: Early released data had about 85 million unique TCRs, all coming from HLA-typed donors.

Trimming took off 6 bases at V and 1 base at J, with 13 bases between the two ends. The germline V gene has CDR1 MGHDK and CDR2 SYGVNS. The CDR3 contains 14 residues. PCR amplification relied on 60 Vbeta primers (plus 13 Jbeta primers). Repertoires were generated with immunoSEQ multiplex PCR, while TCRdb's copy carries only in-frame clones and drops some. Of tens of thousands of clones listed, 60% to 70% are singletons. Study-wide points: In a later analysis, common viral pathogens appeared linked to several of the most significant clusters. TCR beta V segments were, for the most part, productive about 87% or about 30% of the time in an earlier analysis.

Among the donors, all were healthy bone marrow donors. V gene TRBV25-1 combines with J gene TRBJ2-7; D is undetermined. Sequenced material: PBMCs. This receptor was identified in a man younger than 40 in good health and CMV-seropositive. This CDR3 reads CASSRNGNSYEQYF. The CDR3 nucleotides are TGTGCCAGCAGCAGGAACGGAAATTCCTACGAGCAGTACTTC.